The T cell receptor (beta chain) under discussion was sequenced for a study of neurological immune-mediated disorders. General study results and limits: Private repertoires in all groups were suggested, as expanded clones shared no CDR3 amino acid sequences across subjects.

A remark on this clonotype: What it recognizes is unknown. A read error is possible here, since a much larger clone lies one base away.

Healthy control samples came from blood bank volunteers in Maryland, USA. It was from 2 million PBMCs stored at -80 C that the unsorted libraries were obtained. The CDR3 spans 16 residues. Germline CDR1 is LGHNA and CDR2 is YSLEER. The method for making cDNA was 5'RACE, and it used 10-nucleotide random UMIs. TCRdb re-called the 5' RACE reads with MiXCR, one entry per CDR3 protein. The profile covers roughly 56,000 distinct CDR3 sequences, with approximately 10% appearing a single time and 1.5% to 2% taken by the ten largest. Sequencing was carried out using PBMCs. The TCR originated in a man aged 55 to 69 in good health. The V call is TRBV4-3, the J call TRBJ1-1, with TRBD1 as a possible D gene (6 bases). The CDR3 sequence: CAISQEGGLTNTEAFF. In DNA, the CDR3 is TGCGCCATCAGCCAAGAGGGGGGACTGACGAACACTGAAGCTTTCTTT.